Each of the 19 T cell receptor beta chains below was sequenced from the same sample in a study of shared clonotypes between healthy human individuals. The assay was immunoSEQ multiplex PCR, and TCRdb's table has in-frame clones only and misses some. The table has 640,000 or so clones, around 72% seen once. The sequenced sample consisted of memory CD4+ T cells sorted from blood. Subset defined: CD45RA-negative fraction. These receptor sequences come from a woman aged 25 to 39 in good health.

The chain is built from TRBV28 and TRBJ2-3; D is possibly TRBD1 or TRBD2 (5 bases each). CDR3 size: 16 residues. Germline V gene lookup returns CDR1 MDHEN and CDR2 SYDVKM. V was clipped by 6 bases and J by 2 bases, with 18 bases between them. The CDR3 region has the DNA TGTGCCAGCAGACGAGTATCGAGGGGATACACAGATACGCAGTATTTT. Translated: CASRRVSRGYTDTQYF. Complete variable domain (other parts from reference TRBV28 and TRBJ2-3): DVKVTQSSRYLVKRTGEKVFLECVQDMDHENMFWYRQDPGLGLRLIYFSYDVKMKEKGDIPEGYSVSREKKERFSLILESASTNQTSMYLCASRRVSRGYTDTQYFGPGTRLTVL.

Points on this clone: A read error may account for a junction end that differs from germline. The gene calls are TRBV19 and TRBJ1-6; D unclear. The germline CDR1 and CDR2 sequences are LNHDA and SQIVND (reference sequence). There are 13 residues in the CDR3. The CDR3 protein is CASSSLPNSPLHF. The CDR3 bases are TGCGCCAGTAGTTCTCTTCCGAATTCACCCCTCCACTTT.

The J gene is TRBJ2-5, the V gene TRBV7-2, with D possibly TRBD2 on 6 matching bases. V was pared by 6 bases and J by 1 base, with 15 bases between. This CDR3 is built from 15 residues. CDR1 is SGHTA, CDR2 FQGNSA, per germline. The CDR3 coding sequence is TGTGCCAGCAGGCTGAATGGCGGGGCCCAAGAGACCCAGTACTTC. This gives the protein CASRLNGGAQETQYF.

With regard to this clone: This CDR3 is also generated by other DNA sequences in the sample. This chain links TRBV20-1 with TRBJ2-1; D is uncertain. Germline V gene data show CDR1 as DFQATT and CDR2 as SNEGSKA (reference sequence). V was shortened by 5 bases and J by 5 bases, with 7 bases between the two germline ends. The CDR3 has 11 amino acids. The CDR3 reads CSARLNNEQFF. The CDR3 DNA sequence: TGCAGTGCTCGATTGAACAATGAGCAGTTCTTC.

This clone was observed at least ten times. J is TRBJ1-3 and V is TRBV23-1, with D possibly TRBD1 on 5 matching bases. TRBV23-1 is an open reading frame whose function is uncertain. This CDR3 contains 19 residues. The ends were cut back, 3 bases at V and 0 bases at J, with 21 bases in the middle. The CDR3 loop is CASSHLERDYDNSGNTIYF. The CDR3 bases are TGCGCCAGCAGTCATTTGGAACGGGACTACGATAACTCTGGAAACACCATATATTTT.

The V call is TRBV6-1, the J call TRBJ2-2, with 12 bases lining up with TRBD2. There are 15 residues in the CDR3. Germline assignment: CDR1 MNHNS and CDR2 SASEGT. Trimming at V came to 7 bases and at J to 6 bases, leaving 6 bases not matched to a gene. DNA of the CDR3: TGTGCCAGCACCACGACTAGCGGGAGCCCCGGGGAGCTGTTTTTT. Its protein is CASTTTSGSPGELFF.

V usage is TRBV5-1 and J usage is TRBJ2-3, with D unresolved. The CDR3 loop spans 13 amino acids. V lost 4 bases to trimming and J lost 4 bases, with 10 bases between them. Germline V lookup: CDR1 SGHRS, CDR2 YFSETQ. DNA of the CDR3: TGCGCCAGCAGCCAAGATAGTTCAGATACGCAGTATTTT. This translates into CASSQDSSDTQYF.

Concerning this clone: A much larger clone lies a single base off, so this may be a read error. The rearrangement joins TRBV9 to TRBJ2-2; D uncertain. CDR3 size: 13 residues. Germline V gives CDR1 SGDLS, CDR2 YYNGEE. The V and J ends lost 4 bases and 1 base respectively, with 5 bases between them. CDR3: CASSKRNTGELFF. The CDR3 region has the DNA TGTGCCAGCAGCAAGAGGAACACCGGGGAGCTGTTTTTT.

The V call is TRBV6-1, the J call TRBJ2-7; D is perhaps TRBD1 (5 bases). V gave up 7 bases and J gave up 2 bases, with 12 bases separating them. The germline CDR1 and CDR2 sequences are MNHNS and SASEGT. The CDR3 totals 13 residues. CDR3 region: CASTKTAAYEQYF. The CDR3 DNA sequence: TGTGCCAGCACTAAGACAGCAGCCTACGAGCAGTACTTC.

This chain uses TRBV27 with TRBJ2-4; TRBD2 matches at 8 bases. Trimming at V came to 0 bases and at J to 0 bases, leaving 13 bases not matched to a gene. Per germline, CDR1 MNHEY and CDR2 SMNVEV (reference sequence). The CDR3 extends over 20 amino acids. CDR3 residues: CASSLSRGERGLLAKNIQYF. The CDR3, as DNA: TGTGCCAGCAGTTTATCTAGGGGTGAGCGGGGGCTCCTAGCCAAAAACATTCAGTACTTC.

The rearrangement joins TRBV2 to TRBJ2-1; 8 bases are shared with TRBD2. J was trimmed by 0 bases and V by 6 bases; bases with no gene match: 1. Looked up from germline, CDR1 is SNHLY and CDR2 is FYNNEI. The CDR3 length is 14 residues. In DNA form, the CDR3 reads TGTGCCAGCAGGGGGACTAGCTCCTACAATGAGCAGTTCTTC. It translates to CASRGTSSYNEQFF.

CDR3 in DNA: TGTGCCAGCAGAGACCTTGGGAGGGTGGGCCACGAGCAGTACTTC. Protein: CASRDLGRVGHEQYF. This sequence joins TRBV6-1 and TRBJ2-7, with TRBD2 matching over 7 bases. Looked up from germline, CDR1 is MNHNS and CDR2 is SASEGT. The CDR3 consists of 15 residues. V lost 6 bases and J lost 5; bases outside the gene matches: 13.

This clone was observed once. DNA for the CDR3: TGTGCCTGGAGTGGGGGCAGGGTCGGGGAGCTGTTTTTT. Its protein is CAWSGGRVGELFF. V and J are TRBV30 and TRBJ2-2; D might be TRBD1 (5 bases). V was shortened by 1 base and J by 7 bases, with 10 bases between the two germline ends. CDR1 and CDR2 (germline): GTSNPN, SVGIG (reference sequence). This CDR3 is built from 13 residues.

A few counts support this clone. The chain carries TRBV7-9 and TRBJ2-3, with D maybe TRBD2 (6 bases). The V and J ends lost 1 base and 2 bases respectively, with 7 bases between them. The germline gives CDR1 SEHNR, CDR2 FQNEAQ (reference sequence). The length of the CDR3 is 14 residues. For the CDR3, the DNA is TGTGCCAGCAGCTTAGGGGACTTCACAGATACGCAGTATTTT. It yields the protein CASSLGDFTDTQYF.

This clone was recorded a few times. The chain links TRBV19 to TRBJ2-7; perhaps D is TRBD1 or TRBD2 (5 bases each). This CDR3 spans 13 amino acids. V was shortened by 7 bases and J by 5 bases, with 15 bases between the two germline ends. From germline, CDR1 is LNHDA and CDR2 SQIVND (reference sequence). The CDR3 sequence: CASTGRVRDEQYF. The CDR3, as DNA: TGTGCCAGTACGGGCAGGGTGAGGGACGAGCAGTACTTC.

The chain employs TRBV28 and TRBJ2-1; TRBD2 agrees at 7 bases. In germline, CDR1 is MDHEN, CDR2 SYDVKM. The junction had 11 bases not matched to a gene; V was cut back by 6 bases and J by 6 bases. CDR3 size: 15 residues. This CDR3 reads CASRPTSRSSNEQFF. In nucleotides, the CDR3 is TGTGCCAGCAGGCCGACTAGCCGGTCTTCCAATGAGCAGTTCTTC.

The V and J genes are TRBV25-1 and TRBJ2-3; TRBD1 is a possible D gene (6 bases). Germline lookup yields CDR1 MGHDK and CDR2 SYGVNS. The V end lost 8 bases, the J end lost 0 bases, and 12 bases lay between the germline ends. The CDR3 has 14 residues. The CDR3, as DNA: TGTGCCAGCGGCGACAGGAAAAGCACAGATACGCAGTATTTT. This codes for CASGDRKSTDTQYF.

This sequence joins TRBV28 and TRBJ2-5, with TRBD1 matching 7 bases. The trim removed 5 bases at V and 9 bases at J, leaving 9 bases unmatched. This CDR3 spans 13 amino acids. CDR1 and CDR2 (germline): MDHEN, SYDVKM. This CDR3 reads CASSPGHQGAQYF. The CDR3, as DNA: TGTGCCAGCAGTCCGGGACACCAGGGGGCCCAGTACTTC.

A few counts support this clone. This sample includes further DNA sequences coding for the same CDR3. The genes are TRBV28 and TRBJ1-5; the D is unclear. Germline CDR1 MDHEN, CDR2 SYDVKM. This CDR3 is 14 amino acids long. Trimming cost V 7 bases and J 0 bases, with 10 bases left between them. DNA for the CDR3: TGTGCCAGCAATCCCGTCTTTAGCAATCAGCCCCAGCATTTT. It encodes CASNPVFSNQPQHF.